This note documents a single T cell receptor beta chain sequence. The antigen remains undetermined. The data derive from a study of shared clonotypes between healthy human individuals. Across the study: Participating donors consisted of a couple of women and a few men aged 18 to 49.

The study's findings and limits: Among donors, the sharing of clonotypes was expected to be influenced by sequencing depth. Several donors had approximately 4.6% of their naive CD4 clonotypes in common. Clonotypes shared by all four sorted-subset donors had higher generation probabilities than non-shared clonotypes.

Only in-frame clones appear in the TCRdb table, and some are missing; sequencing was by immunoSEQ multiplex PCR. The repertoire consists of about 610,000 clones, with around 97% occurring once and the leading ten covering 0.045% to 0.06%. Trimming removed 2 bases at V and 4 bases at J, with 11 bases between. Germline assignment: CDR1 SQVTM and CDR2 ANQGSEA. This CDR3 comprises 13 residues. The V and J genes are TRBV29-1 and TRBJ1-2; D may be TRBD1 (5 bases). Specimen: naive CD4+ T cells sorted from blood. Subset: CD45RA+ positively selected. The source is a woman in her twenties or thirties in good health. The CDR3 protein is CSVERGTRYGYTF. CDR3 coding DNA: TGCAGCGTTGAAAGGGGCACTCGCTATGGCTACACCTTC.